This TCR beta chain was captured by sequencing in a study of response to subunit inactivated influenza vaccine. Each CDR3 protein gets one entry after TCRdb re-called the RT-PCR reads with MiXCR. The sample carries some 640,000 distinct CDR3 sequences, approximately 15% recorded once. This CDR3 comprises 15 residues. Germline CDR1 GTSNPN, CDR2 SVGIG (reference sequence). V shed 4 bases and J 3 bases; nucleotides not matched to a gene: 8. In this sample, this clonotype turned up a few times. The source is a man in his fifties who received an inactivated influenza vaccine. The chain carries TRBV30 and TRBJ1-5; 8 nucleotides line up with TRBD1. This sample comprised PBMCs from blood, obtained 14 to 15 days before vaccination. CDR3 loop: CAWTSGTGYNQPQHF. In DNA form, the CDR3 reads TGTGCCTGGACCTCCGGGACAGGATACAATCAGCCCCAGCATTTT.